This T cell receptor beta chain was observed in a study of beta chain features in type 1 diabetes (dated by TCRdb to the late 2010s). About the study as a whole: Mean age, gender distribution, total cell number and subset yield did not differ between patients and healthy donors. In the study, recently diagnosed type 1 diabetes patients and matched healthy donors were compared on the TCRB repertoires of their sorted circulating CD4+ T cell subsets. Across all samples, some 100,000,000 sorted cells were examined, and cell number per subset correlated strongly with RNA yield. Regulatory and stem cell-like memory subsets were isolated from only 8 patients and 8 healthy donors, whereas naive and central memory subsets came from all 30 or so donors.

The CDR3 starts with the cysteine, ends with the phenylalanine, and has 13 residues. Only the CDR3 region is kept as DNA, spanning 39 bases read in frame from base 1. V was cut back by 3 bases and J by 3 bases, leaving a gap of 9 bases between them. Looking up the germline V gene yields CDR1 SGHRS and CDR2 YFSETQ. About this clone itself: This receptor's antigen is unknown. Base qualities are not provided; no much larger clone lies one nucleotide away. Other DNA variants within this sample encode the same CDR3.

Each donor gave one peripheral blood draw, roughly 0.12 L on average, collected into heparinised tubes. A BD FACSAria II was used to sort naive, central memory, regulatory and stem cell-like memory CD4+ T cells with a panel that included CD45RO, CCR7, CD25, CD127, CD95 and CD27. Every sorted population had a purity above 95%. Right away, PBMCs were isolated by Lymphoprep density gradient centrifugation and were stained directly, with no culture step. To minimize batch effects, samples were stained and sorted in pairs, one healthy donor with one patient per experiment. All of the isolated RNA was reverse transcribed with the High Capacity cDNA Reverse Transcription Kit, so expressed TCRB transcripts were sequenced. Deep immunoSEQ sequencing was applied to naive, central memory and regulatory T cell samples, giving an average of around 3.4 million total reads per sample. Sorted cells were lysed in RLT buffer, and RNA was extracted using DNase-treated RNeasy Micro or Mini kits according to cell number. Each cell subset was processed on its own to prevent cross-contamination, while patient and healthy donor samples were processed together. TCRB sequences were amplified from cDNA with the immunoSEQ multiplex PCR, producing 87-bp fragments spanning the CDR3 region. Sequencing of the amplicons was performed on the Illumina HiSeq platform. Per the source publication's procedure: Synthetic template baselines were used to correct PCR bias computationally, reads within Hamming distance 2 were collapsed together, and singletons that could not be merged were discarded. Reads were aligned against IMGT to assign V, D and J genes, CDR3 length and insertions or deletions at six rearrangement sites. Within each subset, clonotype counts were normalized to sorted cell number, and only after that were true diversity and Gini coefficients computed with the tcR R package. The overlap coefficient, calculated on TCRB nucleotide sequences, was used to measure repertoire sharing. Out-of-frame TCRB sequences from naive cells were analyzed to stand in for the pre-selection repertoire. TCRdb obtained this table from immuneACCESS and retained in-frame rearrangements with V and J assigned. These tables miss some clones; where compared with another copy, unresolved V genes account for less than half of the shortfall, and the remainder is unexplained. The DNA was the basis for D and trimming; V, J and clone size are from that table. Within this sample are more than 550,000 clones, with roughly 13% of them counted one time only. Around 0.04% of the sample goes to the ten largest clones.

Overall study results and their limits: The naive, central memory and regulatory TCRB repertoires appeared to resemble one another more closely among patients than among healthy donors. Because cDNA was sequenced instead of genomic DNA, activated cells with high expression could be over-represented, although the groups did not differ in activation or CD3 levels. PCR might favor shorter templates, but patient and control samples were amplified and corrected together, so any skew would affect both groups equally. Because the HLA sub-analyses included only small numbers of individuals, any influence of HLA type on TCRB rearrangement was left unresolved. Fewer insertions and more nucleotide deletions at VDJ recombination sites were observed in patients with type 1 diabetes, implying thymic rearrangement abnormalities. A moderate but significant shortening of TCRB CDR3 length was observed in type 1 diabetes patients in all four CD4+ subsets.

Recombination connected TRBV5-1 to TRBJ2-5, and TRBD1 may be the D gene, going by 6 matching bases. The receptor was isolated from a man between 18 and 35 years old with type 1 diabetes. The material sequenced was naive CD4+ T cells from blood. The cell subset or site label of this sample denotes: true naive CD4+ T cells. In nucleotide form, the sequence is TGCGCCAGCAGCTCCGGACAGAAAGAGACCCAGTACTTC. Its protein reads: CASSSGQKETQYF.